These 22 T cell receptor beta chains share one sample of origin, sequenced in a study of T cell responses to AZD1222 COVID-19 vaccine (dated by TCRdb to about 2021). In light of the paper, this sample's time point label describes: baseline before first vaccination. To prepare the library, the immunoSEQ multiplex PCR assay was applied. TCRdb stores this immuneACCESS table with in-frame sequences only. Part of the clones is absent; in the studies checked, under half of the shortfall reflects unresolved V genes, and no reason is known for the rest. The sample profile shows about 150,000 clones; 93% of them were found once. The ten largest clonotypes hold over 7.5% of the sample. The sequencing used peripheral blood, collected on day 0 of AZD1222 vaccination. Source of these receptors: an adult in good health.

This chain links TRBV4-1 with TRBJ1-1; possible D gene TRBD1, 5 bases. From germline, CDR1 is MGHRA and CDR2 YSYEKL. V was shortened by 3 bases and J by 1 base, with 21 bases between the two germline ends. The CDR3 runs 18 residues. The CDR3 is CASSHPSGYGGSNTEAFF. The DNA for the CDR3 is TGCGCCAGCAGCCATCCCTCGGGCTACGGGGGATCGAACACTGAAGCTTTCTTT.

This sequence joins TRBV9 and TRBJ2-3, with a weak D call TRBD1 (5 bases). Germline assignment: CDR1 SGDLS and CDR2 YYNGEE. CDR3 length: 12 residues. With 1 base removed from V and 5 bases from J, the gap between germline ends came to 5 bases. CDR3 in amino acids: CASSVRGDTQYF. CDR3 nucleotide sequence: TGTGCCAGCAGCGTAAGGGGAGATACGCAGTATTTT. The full variable domain, its missing parts supplied by reference TRBV9 and TRBJ2-3, is DSGVTQTPKHLITATGQRVTLRCSPRSGDLSVYWYQQSLDQGLQFLIQYYNGEERAKGNILERFSAQQFPDLHSELNLSSLELGDSALYFCASSVRGDTQYFGPGTRLTVL.

This clone was seen once. V usage is TRBV4-2 and J usage is TRBJ2-7; D is perhaps TRBD2 (6 bases). V lost 1 base and J 0 bases, leaving 16 bases between the germline ends. Germline V gene lookup returns CDR1 LGHNA and CDR2 YNFKEQ. The CDR3 contains 17 residues. The CDR3 region is CASSQVEWGESSYEQYF. CDR3 in DNA: TGTGCCAGCAGCCAAGTGGAATGGGGGGAGAGCTCCTACGAGCAGTACTTC.

The chain has TRBV27 and TRBJ1-5; weak D call: TRBD1 (5 bases). The germline V and J ends were trimmed by 6 bases and 6 bases, with 12 bases remaining between them. The CDR3 is made up of 13 amino acids. Germline V CDR1 and CDR2: MNHEY, SMNVEV (reference sequence). CDR3 protein: CASSPQGGQPQHF. CDR3 sequence (DNA): TGTGCCAGCAGCCCTCAGGGAGGTCAGCCCCAGCATTTT.

A word on this clone: Other DNA variants within this sample encode the same CDR3. The J gene is TRBJ2-5, the V gene TRBV18, with D uncertain. This CDR3 has 11 amino acids. The germline V gene encodes CDR1 KGHSH and CDR2 LQKENI. Deletions cut 6 bases from V and 1 base from J, with 3 bases between. CDR3 protein: CASSSQETQYF. CDR3 nucleotide sequence: TGTGCCAGCTCGTCCCAAGAGACCCAGTACTTC.

The genes are TRBV6-5 and TRBJ1-1, with D unclear. The length of the CDR3 is 11 residues. Germline-derived CDR1 and CDR2 are MNHEY and SVGAGI. Trimming left V 0 bases short and J 6 bases short, with 2 bases between. Here the CDR3 reads CASSYSAEAFF. DNA for the CDR3: TGTGCCAGCAGTTACTCAGCTGAAGCTTTCTTT.

V gene TRBV28 combines with J gene TRBJ1-6; 8 bases agree with TRBD1. V dropped 6 bases and J dropped 7; count of bases not matched to a gene: 8. The CDR3 extends over 15 amino acids. CDR1 is MDHEN and CDR2 is SYDVKM in the germline V gene. The CDR3, as DNA: TGTGCCAGCAGCCTCCCGGGACAGGACAATTCACCCCTCCACTTT. Encoded protein: CASSLPGQDNSPLHF.

This chain links TRBV11-2 with TRBJ1-4; the D gene is possibly TRBD1 (6 bases). The V gene lost 5 bases and the J gene lost 4 bases, with 11 bases spanning the gap. This CDR3 spans 14 amino acids. Per germline, CDR1 SGHAT and CDR2 FQNNGV. The CDR3 region is CASSATGGNEKLFF. CDR3 nucleotide sequence: TGTGCCAGCAGCGCGACAGGCGGTAATGAAAAACTGTTTTTT.

The chain joins TRBV9 to TRBJ2-1, with 11 bases that match TRBD1. The V gene end was trimmed by 4 bases and the J gene end by 6 bases; junction bases not matched to a gene: 6. From germline, CDR1 is SGDLS and CDR2 YYNGEE. There are 15 residues in the CDR3. The CDR3 nucleotides are TGTGCCAGCAGCCTACCCGGGACAGGGGGCAATGAGCAGTTCTTC. Translation gives CASSLPGTGGNEQFF.

This clone has only a few counts. The rearrangement links TRBV7-9 to TRBJ1-2; D may be TRBD1 (6 bases). The CDR3 is 13 amino acids. Germline V gene data show CDR1 as SEHNR and CDR2 as FQNEAQ (reference sequence). Trimming cost V 5 bases and J 6 bases, with 13 bases left between them. The CDR3, as DNA: TGTGCCAGCAGCCCTCAGGGGAGACATGGCTACACCTTC. Encoded protein: CASSPQGRHGYTF. Complete variable domain (other parts from reference TRBV7-9 and TRBJ1-2): DTGVSQNPRHKITKRGQNVTFRCDPISEHNRLYWYRQTLGQGPEFLTYFQNEAQLEKSRLLSDRFSAERPKGSFSTLEIQRTEQGDSAMYLCASSPQGRHGYTFGSGTRLTVV.

The chain couples TRBV5-6 to TRBJ2-3, with a possible D match to TRBD1 (5 bases). Germline values: CDR1 SGHDT, CDR2 YYEEEE. Trimming cost V 0 bases and J 2 bases, with 7 bases left between them. The CDR3 has 14 residues. CDR3 protein: CASSLGTNTDTQYF. DNA of the CDR3: TGTGCCAGCAGCTTGGGGACAAACACAGATACGCAGTATTTT.

The CDR3 region has the DNA TGTGCCTGGAGTGTACGCTCTGGAAACACCATATATTTT. It codes for CAWSVRSGNTIYF. The chain recombines TRBV30 with TRBJ1-3; D gene ambiguous. Trimming pared 0 bases from V and 0 bases from J, leaving 3 bases between. This CDR3 has 13 residues. Per germline, CDR1 GTSNPN and CDR2 SVGIG (reference sequence).

J is TRBJ1-5 and V is TRBV27; 8 nucleotides align to TRBD1. Germline trimming cut 8 bases from V and 6 bases from J; bases unmatched to any gene: 9. The CDR3 runs 14 residues. Germline-derived CDR1 and CDR2 are MNHEY and SMNVEV (reference sequence). The CDR3 region has the DNA TGTGCCAGCGGAGGACAGGGTCGCGCTCAGCCCCAGCATTTT. Its protein is CASGGQGRAQPQHF.

The chain employs TRBV12-3 or TRBV12-4 and TRBJ1-1, with 9 nucleotides matching TRBD1. The CDR3 extends over 12 amino acids. V dropped 6 bases and J dropped 4; count of bases not matched to a gene: 0. CDR3 in amino acids: CASRDRGTEAFF. In DNA, the CDR3 is TGTGCCAGCAGGGACAGGGGCACTGAAGCTTTCTTT.

The chain is built from TRBV7-9 and TRBJ2-7; possibly TRBD2 for D (5 bases). Trimming took off 4 bases at V and 5 bases at J, with 9 bases between the two ends. This CDR3 is 12 amino acids long. Germline V gives CDR1 SEHNR, CDR2 FQNEAQ (reference sequence). In nucleotides, the CDR3 is TGTGCCAGCAGCTGGGAGCCTGACGAGCAGTACTTC. Translation: CASSWEPDEQYF.

The chain is built from TRBV18 and TRBJ2-5; D may match TRBD1 or TRBD2 (5 bases each). V lost 4 bases and J lost 1, with 13 bases in between. Looked up from germline, CDR1 is KGHSH and CDR2 is LQKENI. CDR3 size: 15 residues. The CDR3 loop is CASSQGDGRQETQYF. DNA for the CDR3: TGTGCCAGCTCACAAGGGGACGGCCGCCAAGAGACCCAGTACTTC. The whole variable domain, filled in from reference TRBV18 and TRBJ2-5, reads NAGVMQNPRHLVRRRGQEARLRCSPMKGHSHVYWYRQLPEEGLKFMVYLQKENIIDESGMPKERFSAEFPKEGPSILRIQQVVRGDSAAYFCASSQGDGRQETQYFGPGTRLLVL.

Turning to this clone: The sample has other DNA sequences that encode this CDR3 too. The J gene is TRBJ1-5, the V gene TRBV19; no definite D call. The V end lost 1 base, the J end lost 0 bases, and 7 bases lay between the germline ends. The CDR3 covers 15 residues. Germline-derived CDR1 and CDR2 are LNHDA and SQIVND (reference sequence). CDR3 in amino acids: CASSIGQISNQPQHF. In DNA form, the CDR3 reads TGTGCCAGTAGTATAGGCCAAATTAGCAATCAGCCCCAGCATTTT. Using reference TRBV19 and TRBJ1-5 for the parts outside the CDR3, the full variable domain is DGGITQSPKYLFRKEGQNVTLSCEQNLNHDAMYWYRQDPGQGLRLIYYSQIVNDFQKGDIAEGYSVSREKKESFPLTVTSAQKNPTAFYLCASSIGQISNQPQHFGDGTRLSIL.

The chain has TRBV5-8 and TRBJ2-5; D call uncertain. V lost 3 bases to trimming and J lost 0 bases, with 15 bases between them. The germline CDR1 and CDR2 sequences are SGHTS and YDEGEE. The CDR3 has 16 amino acids. This chain's CDR3 is CASSYFGRMYQETQYF. DNA of the CDR3: TGTGCCAGCAGCTACTTCGGACGTATGTACCAAGAGACCCAGTACTTC.

This clone appeared a single time. V is TRBV4-1 and J is TRBJ1-1; 8 nucleotides line up with TRBD1. J lost 2 bases, V lost 2 bases, and 4 bases had no gene match. CDR1 MGHRA and CDR2 YSYEKL come from the germline V gene. CDR3 length: 15 amino acids. The CDR3 region is CASSQNPGGNTEAFF. The CDR3 bases are TGCGCCAGCAGCCAAAACCCAGGGGGCAACACTGAAGCTTTCTTT.

The J gene is TRBJ2-3, the V gene TRBV30, with D tentatively TRBD1 or TRBD2 (5 bases each). Between the trimmed V and J ends, which lost 0 bases and 6 bases, there was a span of 16 bases. Germline-derived CDR1 and CDR2 are GTSNPN and SVGIG (reference sequence). The CDR3 contains 15 residues. CDR3 loop: CAWSVFQGVADTQYF. The CDR3 DNA follows: TGTGCCTGGAGTGTTTTCCAGGGAGTTGCGGATACGCAGTATTTT.

The chain links TRBV4-3 to TRBJ2-5; 9 nucleotides agree with TRBD2. The V gene end was trimmed by 1 base and the J gene end by 5 bases; junction bases not matched to a gene: 5. The CDR3 is 15 residues long. Germline CDR1 is LGHNA and CDR2 is YSLEER. This CDR3 is CASSQVPSGGETQYF. The CDR3 region has the DNA TGCGCCAGCAGCCAAGTACCCAGCGGGGGGGAGACCCAGTACTTC.

V and J are TRBV5-4 and TRBJ1-1; D is unresolved. The CDR3 runs 15 residues. V was cut by 4 bases and J by 6 bases, with 19 bases left in between. CDR1 SGHNT and CDR2 YYREEE come from the germline V gene (reference sequence). CDR3 sequence (DNA): TGTGCCAGCAGCCCACGTGATGGAGGGCCCCCTGAAGCTTTCTTT. Translating it yields CASSPRDGGPPEAFF.